The next 21 T cell receptor beta chains were all read from a single sample in a study of blood T cell repertoires in COVID-19. TCRdb's table, derived via immunoSEQ multiplex PCR, lists solely in-frame clones and lacks some. This table has about 270,000 clones, 82% appearing once. Sequencing input: peripheral blood. Receptors originate from a woman between 18 and 29 years old with acute or convalescent COVID-19.

The chain combines TRBV19 with TRBJ1-5; 9 bases fit TRBD1. The CDR3 is 14 amino acids. J was trimmed by 6 bases and V by 5 bases; bases with no gene match: 5. CDR1 is LNHDA and CDR2 is SQIVND in the germline V gene (reference sequence). The CDR3 loop is CASSHGTGSQPQHF. DNA of the CDR3: TGTGCCAGTAGTCATGGGACAGGGAGTCAGCCCCAGCATTTT.

The chain links TRBV7-2 to TRBJ1-3; 7 bases agree with TRBD1. After removal of 4 bases from V and 2 bases from J, the junction contained 5 bases not matched to a gene. The CDR3 covers 15 residues. CDR1 and CDR2 (germline): SGHTA, FQGNSA. CDR3 in DNA: TGTGCCAGCAGCTCGGACAGGACGACTGGAAACACCATATATTTT. It translates to CASSSDRTTGNTIYF.

The J gene is TRBJ2-1, the V gene TRBV5-8; 14 bases are shared with TRBD2. Trimming removed 3 bases from V and 10 bases from J; junction bases left unmatched: 9. The CDR3 totals 16 residues. Germline loops: CDR1 SGHTS, CDR2 YDEGEE. The chain's CDR3 is CASSSRGTSGSQEQFF. CDR3 coding DNA: TGTGCCAGCAGCTCCCGGGGGACTAGCGGGAGTCAGGAGCAGTTCTTC.

The sample holds a few counts of this clone. The chain couples TRBV6-5 to TRBJ2-2; TRBD2 is a possible D gene (6 bases). The CDR3 runs to 16 residues. V shed 2 bases and J shed 2 bases, with 12 bases lying between them. Germline V gene sequence: CDR1 MNHEY, CDR2 SVGAGI. CDR3 sequence: CASSYRPSVNTGELFF. CDR3 DNA: TGTGCCAGCAGTTACCGGCCTAGCGTAAACACCGGGGAGCTGTTTTTT.

V and J are TRBV28 and TRBJ2-7; 7 bases line up with TRBD2. In germline, CDR1 is MDHEN, CDR2 SYDVKM. The ends lost 2 bases at V and 6 bases at J; junction bases unmatched: 10. This CDR3 is 15 amino acids long. The CDR3 region is CASSLGGRALIEQYF. CDR3 coding DNA: TGTGCCAGCAGTTTAGGAGGGAGGGCCTTGATCGAGCAGTACTTC.

The chain has TRBV2 and TRBJ2-7; the match to TRBD1 covers 9 bases. The germline CDR1 and CDR2 sequences are SNHLY and FYNNEI. The junction had 6 bases not matched to a gene; V was cut back by 6 bases and J by 3 bases. The CDR3 consists of 14 residues. CDR3 bases: TGTGCCAGCAGCCGGGACAGGGACCTCTACGAGCAGTACTTC. This codes for CASSRDRDLYEQYF.

This clone was counted a few times. The chain is built from TRBV4-3 and TRBJ2-1; 15 bases align to TRBD2. The CDR3 is 16 amino acids. V shed 1 base and J 8 bases; nucleotides not matched to a gene: 3. CDR1 is LGHNA, CDR2 YSLEER, per germline. CDR3 nucleotides: TGCGCCAGCAGCCAAGGGACTAGCGGGAGGGTCCATGAGCAGTTCTTC. Residues: CASSQGTSGRVHEQFF.

This clone was recorded only once. The chain joins TRBV18 to TRBJ2-6; 10 nucleotides match TRBD1. Germline loops: CDR1 KGHSH, CDR2 LQKENI. V lost 1 base, J lost 3 bases, and 9 bases stayed unmatched. The CDR3 has 19 residues. CDR3 in DNA: TGTGCCAGCTCACCACAGACGACAGGGGGCACGGGTGGGGCCAACGTCCTGACTTTC. Protein: CASSPQTTGGTGGANVLTF.

The rearrangement joins TRBV7-6 to TRBJ2-7; D gene ambiguous. Trimming shortened V by 3 bases and J by 4 bases, and 22 bases separated the two germline ends. In germline, CDR1 is SGHVS, CDR2 FNYEAQ. This CDR3 region has 17 residues. This chain's CDR3 is CASSLNPRVSHLYEQYF. Written as DNA, the CDR3 is TGTGCCAGCAGCTTGAATCCTCGGGTTTCCCACCTTTACGAGCAGTACTTC.

The rearrangement joins TRBV28 to TRBJ1-2; 10 bases align to TRBD1. The germline V gene encodes CDR1 MDHEN and CDR2 SYDVKM. V lost 5 bases and J lost 0; bases outside the gene matches: 12. The CDR3 sequence is 18 residues long. The CDR3 protein is CASSLNLGQGIANYGYTF. Here the CDR3 DNA reads TGTGCCAGCAGTCTTAATCTGGGACAGGGGATTGCTAACTATGGCTACACCTTC.

The gene calls are TRBV10-3 and TRBJ2-2; D may be TRBD1 (5 bases). With 4 bases removed from V and 1 base from J, the gap between germline ends came to 13 bases. The germline V gene encodes CDR1 ENHRY and CDR2 SYGVKD. The CDR3 contains 16 residues. For the CDR3, the DNA is TGTGCCATCAGTGTTAGTGGGGCTATGAACACCGGGGAGCTGTTTTTT. Amino acid sequence: CAISVSGAMNTGELFF.

This sequence joins TRBV3-1 (or the pseudogene TRBV3-2) and TRBJ1-1; TRBD1 matches 7 bases. The J segment lost 1 base and the V segment lost 4 bases, leaving 3 bases of the junction unmatched. The CDR3 runs 14 residues. The germline V gene has CDR1 LGHDT and CDR2 YNNKEL (reference sequence). DNA for the CDR3: TGTGCCAGCAGCCCGGGACAGTGGAACACTGAAGCTTTCTTT. Its protein is CASSPGQWNTEAFF.

The chain couples TRBV6-5 to TRBJ1-2; D is unresolved. Trimming took off 6 bases at V and 5 bases at J, with 19 bases between the two ends. The CDR3 totals 15 residues. The V gene's germline CDR1 is MNHEY and CDR2 SVGAGI. The CDR3 DNA follows: TGTGCCAGCAGAGCCGGACGGGAAAAATTTTATGGCTACACCTTC. As protein: CASRAGREKFYGYTF.

The chain has TRBV7-6 and TRBJ2-1; D may be TRBD2 (6 bases). V was cut by 6 bases and J by 7 bases, with 13 bases left in between. The CDR3 is 13 amino acids. The V gene's germline CDR1 is SGHVS and CDR2 FNYEAQ. The CDR3 sequence: CASRGGAGNEQFF. Here the CDR3 DNA reads TGTGCCAGCAGGGGCGGGGCGGGGAATGAGCAGTTCTTC.

This chain links TRBV7-2 with TRBJ2-1; 8 bases line up with TRBD2. Germline V gives CDR1 SGHTA, CDR2 FQGNSA. V was pared by 5 bases and J by 5 bases, with 20 bases of the junction left unmatched. The CDR3 spans 19 residues. The CDR3 loop reads CASSPGTTVGGGSDNEQFF. In nucleotides, the CDR3 is TGTGCCAGCAGCCCCGGGACTACAGTCGGGGGGGGATCCGACAATGAGCAGTTCTTC.

V and J are TRBV28 and TRBJ2-7; 9 positions agree with TRBD1. The germline V gene has CDR1 MDHEN and CDR2 SYDVKM. This CDR3 contains 13 residues. The junction had 8 bases not matched to a gene; V was cut back by 9 bases and J by 5 bases. The CDR3 is CASATGGSHEQYF. Here the CDR3 DNA reads TGTGCCAGTGCGACAGGGGGGTCCCACGAGCAGTACTTC. The whole variable domain, filled in from reference TRBV28 and TRBJ2-7, reads DVKVTQSSRYLVKRTGEKVFLECVQDMDHENMFWYRQDPGLGLRLIYFSYDVKMKEKGDIPEGYSVSREKKERFSLILESASTNQTSMYLCASATGGSHEQYFGPGTRLTVT.

V and J are TRBV6-2 or TRBV6-3 and TRBJ2-7; maybe TRBD1 (6 bases). The CDR3 runs to 15 residues. Trimming stripped 4 bases from V and 0 bases from J, with 13 bases between. CDR1 is MNHEY and CDR2 is SVGEGT in the germline V gene. The CDR3 loop reads CASSSPGQSSYEQYF. CDR3 nucleotides: TGTGCCAGCAGTTCCCCCGGACAGAGCTCCTACGAGCAGTACTTC.

This chain joins TRBV6-2 or TRBV6-3 and TRBJ2-3, with 9 bases fitting TRBD1. The CDR3 is made up of 21 amino acids. The germline V gene has CDR1 MNHEY and CDR2 SVGEGT. V was clipped by 2 bases and J by 4 bases; unmatched bases: 22. The CDR3 protein is CASSYARPTGGPSYGADTQYF. Written as DNA, the CDR3 is TGTGCCAGCAGTTACGCCCGGCCCACAGGGGGCCCCTCCTACGGCGCAGATACGCAGTATTTT.

This chain links TRBV18 with TRBJ2-7; the D gene is possibly TRBD2 (5 bases). The CDR3 is 15 amino acids. Germline values: CDR1 KGHSH, CDR2 LQKENI. Trimming removed 3 bases at V and 3 bases at J, with 15 bases between. The CDR3 here is CASSPERRILYEQYF. The CDR3 region has the DNA TGTGCCAGCTCACCGGAGCGGAGGATCCTCTACGAGCAGTACTTC.

The chain links TRBV7-2 to TRBJ2-7, with a possible D match to TRBD2 (6 bases). The germline gives CDR1 SGHTA, CDR2 FQGNSA. The V gene lost 4 bases and the J gene lost 4 bases, with 17 bases spanning the gap. This CDR3 has 15 residues. The CDR3 protein is CASSSGGPSLYEQYF. The CDR3 DNA reads as TGTGCCAGCAGCTCAGGAGGGCCTAGTCTTTACGAGCAGTACTTC. The entire variable domain, with the rest obtained from reference TRBV7-2 and TRBJ2-7, is as follows: GAGVSQSPSNKVTEKGKDVELRCDPISGHTALYWYRQSLGQGLEFLIYFQGNSAPDKSGLPSDRFSAERTGGSVSTLTIQRTQQEDSAVYLCASSSGGPSLYEQYFGPGTRLTVT.

This clone came up once. This chain joins TRBV29-1 and TRBJ1-3; D is perhaps TRBD1 (6 bases). Between the trimmed V and J ends, which lost 4 bases and 2 bases, there was a span of 12 bases. There are 14 residues in the CDR3. The germline CDR1 and CDR2 sequences are SQVTM and ANQGSEA. The CDR3 coding sequence is TGCAGCGTTGGAGGGACAACGACTGGAAACACCATATATTTT. Translated: CSVGGTTTGNTIYF.